The rows below give T cell receptor beta chains drawn from one sample of a study of cytomegalovirus exposure and HLA in healthy donors. Only in-frame clones appear in the TCRdb table, and some are missing; sequencing was by immunoSEQ multiplex PCR. The data contain 130,000 or so clones, about three quarters of them singletons. Sequencing used PBMCs. These receptor sequences come from a man aged 30-40 years in good health and CMV-seronegative. The CDR3 runs from the conserved cysteine through the conserved F or W. A D gene is named only where the DNA matches it firmly. The listing skips clone size in some rows; elsewhere it reads once, few, many or a size class.

v_call	clone_size	d_call	cdr3_length	j_call	cdr3_aa	cdr3_nt
TRBV27	once	NA	16	TRBJ1-4	CASTITGGSFNEKLFF	TGTGCCAGCACTATTACGGGAGGAAGTTTTAATGAAAAACTGTTTTTT
TRBV30	once	TRBD1	12	TRBJ2-4	CAWGTGSNIQYF	TGTGCCTGGGGGACAGGGAGTAACATTCAGTACTTC
TRBV28	NA	TRBD1	14	TRBJ1-2	CASRGDRGDYGYTF	TGTGCCAGCAGGGGCGACAGGGGGGACTATGGCTACACCTTC
TRBV10-3	NA	NA	15	TRBJ2-2	CAIRGRGQNTGELFF	TGTGCCATCAGGGGCAGGGGACAGAACACCGGGGAGCTGTTTTTT
TRBV19	NA	NA	17	TRBJ1-5	CASSISRAKGSNQPQHF	TGTGCCAGTAGTATATCTCGCGCCAAGGGGAGCAATCAGCCCCAGCATTTT
TRBV7-9	NA	NA	14	TRBJ2-7	CASSLAGRLYEQYF	TGTGCCAGCAGCTTAGCCGGCAGACTCTACGAGCAGTACTTC
TRBV2	NA	NA	15	TRBJ2-7	CASSLQTAGPIEQYF	TGTGCCAGCAGTCTCCAAACGGCAGGGCCTATCGAGCAGTACTTC
TRBV5-6	once	TRBD1	14	TRBJ1-2	CASSRTDRDGGYTF	TGTGCCAGCAGCAGAACAGACAGGGACGGTGGCTACACCTTC
TRBV7-8	NA	NA	16	TRBJ1-3	CASSLKRVDSGNTIYF	TGTGCCAGCAGCTTAAAGCGGGTCGACTCTGGAAACACCATATATTTT
TRBV25-1	NA	NA	12	TRBJ1-1	CASMRGNTEAFF	TGTGCCAGCATGAGAGGAAACACTGAAGCTTTCTTT
TRBV5-8	NA	NA	20	TRBJ1-3	CASSLVLRGGASRSGNTIYF	TGTGCCAGCAGCTTGGTCCTTCGGGGGGGGGCCAGCCGCTCTGGAAACACCATATATTTT
TRBV7-9	few	NA	15	TRBJ2-7	CASSSFRTGNYEQYF	TGTGCCAGCAGCTCTTTCCGGACGGGGAACTACGAGCAGTACTTC
TRBV6-5	once	TRBD1	16	TRBJ2-7	CASSYRTGRSSYEQYF	TGTGCCAGCAGTTACAGGACAGGCCGGAGCTCCTACGAGCAGTACTTC
TRBV28	once	NA	13	TRBJ2-2	CASSPQEAGELFF	TGTGCCAGCAGTCCGCAGGAGGCCGGGGAGCTGTTTTTT
TRBV19	NA	NA	16	TRBJ2-7	CASSKIRVLNSYEQYF	TGTGCCAGTAGTAAGATCCGGGTCCTTAACTCCTACGAGCAGTACTTC
TRBV4-3	NA	NA	12	TRBJ1-5	CASSPLVRPQHF	TGCGCCAGCAGCCCCCTGGTTAGGCCCCAGCATTTT
TRBV7-7	NA	NA	14	TRBJ2-2	CASSQTVVDGELFF	TGTGCCAGCAGCCAGACAGTCGTGGACGGGGAGCTGTTTTTT
TRBV6-1	NA	TRBD1	16	TRBJ1-3	CASSEARPGGWDTIYF	TGTGCCAGCAGTGAAGCGAGGCCAGGGGGCTGGGACACCATATATTTT
TRBV11-3	NA	NA	13	TRBJ2-1	CASSFELAHEQFF	TGTGCCAGCAGCTTCGAATTAGCTCATGAGCAGTTCTTC
TRBV6-5	NA	NA	16	TRBJ1-1	CASSLRTVSLNTEAFF	TGTGCCAGCAGTTTGAGGACAGTCTCCTTGAACACTGAAGCTTTCTTT